This T cell receptor (beta chain) was observed in a study of blood T cell repertoires in COVID-19. Trimming removed 4 bases from V and 5 bases from J; junction bases left unmatched: 4. The CDR3 sequence is 13 residues long. Germline V lookup: CDR1 KGHSH, CDR2 LQKENI. Only in-frame clones appear in the TCRdb table, and some are missing; sequencing was by immunoSEQ multiplex PCR. The sample lists approximately 390,000 clones; over 75% were seen once. The rearrangement uses TRBV18 and TRBJ2-7; 8 bases fit TRBD2. The sequenced material came from PBMCs or T cells enriched from blood (not recorded which). This clonotype was obtained from a woman aged 40 to 50 with acute COVID-19. The CDR3 protein is CASSRTGGDEQYF. The CDR3 DNA is TGTGCCAGCTCACGAACGGGAGGGGACGAGCAGTACTTC.